This T cell receptor (beta chain) was documented in a study of prognosis after radiotherapy for stage I lung cancer. Study-wide background: The non-small cell lung cancer patients were all regarded as unsuitable for surgery on medical grounds. Study-level results: Tumor specificity of the expanded TCR clones was not determined.

The V and J ends lost 6 bases and 9 bases, in that order; junction bases with no gene match: 6. Germline V gene sequence: CDR1 MNHEY, CDR2 SVGEGT. The CDR3 runs to 12 residues. Note on this clonotype: What it binds is not known.

Two rounds of multiplex PCR amplified TCR beta CDR3 from genomic DNA. Primers were specific to each TRBV and TRBJ gene in first-round PCR. TCRdb re-analysed the multiplex PCR reads in MiXCR, keeping a single row per CDR3 protein. The sample includes approximately 30,000 distinct CDR3 sequences, less than 35% of them seen just once. This receptor was obtained from a donor aged 50 or older with non-small cell lung cancer. The source was PBMCs, collected before or after stereotactic body radiation therapy (not recorded which). V is TRBV6-2 or TRBV6-3 and J is TRBJ1-1; 8 nucleotides match TRBD1. The CDR3 protein is CASRGQDVKAFF. CDR3 DNA sequence: TGTGCCAGCAGGGGACAGGACGTGAAAGCTTTCTTT.